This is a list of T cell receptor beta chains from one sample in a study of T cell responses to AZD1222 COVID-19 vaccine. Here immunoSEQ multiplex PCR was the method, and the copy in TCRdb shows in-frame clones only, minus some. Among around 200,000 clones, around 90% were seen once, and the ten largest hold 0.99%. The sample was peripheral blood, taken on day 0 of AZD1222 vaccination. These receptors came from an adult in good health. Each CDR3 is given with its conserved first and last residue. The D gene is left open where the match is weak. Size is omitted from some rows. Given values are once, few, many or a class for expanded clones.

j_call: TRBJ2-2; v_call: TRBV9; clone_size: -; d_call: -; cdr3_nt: TGTGCCAGCAGCGTAGCCCTGGACGGGGAGCTGTTTTTT; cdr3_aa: CASSVALDGELFF
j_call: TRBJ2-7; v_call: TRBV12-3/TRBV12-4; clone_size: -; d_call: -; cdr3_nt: TGTGCCAGCAGTTTAGTAGGAGCCTACGAGCAGTACTTC; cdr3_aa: CASSLVGAYEQYF
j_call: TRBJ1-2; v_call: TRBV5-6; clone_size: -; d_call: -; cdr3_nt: TGTGCCAGCAGCTTGGTGGCCAGGGTTAACTATGGCTACACCTTC; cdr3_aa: CASSLVARVNYGYTF
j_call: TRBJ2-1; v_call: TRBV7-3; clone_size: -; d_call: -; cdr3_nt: TGTGCCAGCAGCTTAATGTCGGGTAGGCCCCTAAATGAGCAGTTCTTC; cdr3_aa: CASSLMSGRPLNEQFF
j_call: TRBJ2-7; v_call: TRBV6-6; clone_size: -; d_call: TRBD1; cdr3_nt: TGTGCCAGCAGTCCCCTGGGGGGACAGGGTCTCTCCTACGAGCAGTACTTC; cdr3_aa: CASSPLGGQGLSYEQYF
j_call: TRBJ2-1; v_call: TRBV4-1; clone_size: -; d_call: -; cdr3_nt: TGCGCCAGCAGCCAAGGAGGTGGCAGTTACTACAATGAGCAGTTCTTC; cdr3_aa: CASSQGGGSYYNEQFF
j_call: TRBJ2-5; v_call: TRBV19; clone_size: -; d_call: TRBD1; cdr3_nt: TGTGCCAGTAGTATAGAGACAGGGGGCGAGCAGACCCAGTACTTC; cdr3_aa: CASSIETGGEQTQYF
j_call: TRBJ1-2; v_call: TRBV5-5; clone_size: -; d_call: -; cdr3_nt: TGTGCCAGCAGCCCTGGCACGGGGGTCGGCTATGGCTACACCTTC; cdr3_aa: CASSPGTGVGYGYTF
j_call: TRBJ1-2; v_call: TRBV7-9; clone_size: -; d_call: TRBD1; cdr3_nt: TGTGCCAGCAGCCACAGGGGGCAAGACTATGGCTACACCTTC; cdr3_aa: CASSHRGQDYGYTF
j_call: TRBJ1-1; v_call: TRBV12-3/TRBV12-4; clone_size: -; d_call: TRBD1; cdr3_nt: TGTGCCAGCAGTAACAGGGGGCTAGCTTTCTTT; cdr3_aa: CASSNRGLAFF
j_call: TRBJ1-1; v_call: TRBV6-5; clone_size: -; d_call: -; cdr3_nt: TGTGCCAGCAGTCCCCTCGGGGGGACTGAAGCTTTCTTT; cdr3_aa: CASSPLGGTEAFF
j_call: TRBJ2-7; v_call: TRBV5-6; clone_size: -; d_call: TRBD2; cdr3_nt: TGTGCCAGCAGTCCCCTCAGACTAGCCTACTCCTACGAGCAGTACTTC; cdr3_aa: CASSPLRLAYSYEQYF
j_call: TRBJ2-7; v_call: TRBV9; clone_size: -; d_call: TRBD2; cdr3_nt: TGTGCCAGCAGCGTAGGTGGGGCGGGAGACGAGCAGTACTTC; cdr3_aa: CASSVGGAGDEQYF
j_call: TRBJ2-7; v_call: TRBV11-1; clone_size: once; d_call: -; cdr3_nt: TGTGCCAGCAGCTTAGTACAGGGAGCCTCCTACGAGCAGTACTTC; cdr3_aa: CASSLVQGASYEQYF
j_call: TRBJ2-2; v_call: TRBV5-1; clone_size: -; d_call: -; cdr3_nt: TGCGCCAGCGGGCTAGGGATGGACACCGGGGAGCTGTTTTTT; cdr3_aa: CASGLGMDTGELFF
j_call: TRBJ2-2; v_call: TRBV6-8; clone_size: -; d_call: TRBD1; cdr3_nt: TGTGCCAGCAGTTCGGGTGAAGGACAGGGAGTCCCCCTAGGTAAGAACACCGGGGAGCTGTTTTTT; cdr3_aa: CASSSGEGQGVPLGKNTGELFF
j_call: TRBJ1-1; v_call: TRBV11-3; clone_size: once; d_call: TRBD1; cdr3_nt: TGTGCCAGCAGCTCCCAGGGACAGGGAGGCACTGAAGCTTTCTTT; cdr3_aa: CASSSQGQGGTEAFF
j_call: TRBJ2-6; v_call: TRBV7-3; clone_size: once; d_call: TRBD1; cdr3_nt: TGTGCCAGCAGCCCCGAGGGACAGGGGGACTCTGGGGCCAACGTCCTGACTTTC; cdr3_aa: CASSPEGQGDSGANVLTF
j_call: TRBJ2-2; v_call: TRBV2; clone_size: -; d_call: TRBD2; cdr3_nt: TGTGCCAGCAGTGGACTAGCGGGAGTATCCGGGGAGCTGTTTTTT; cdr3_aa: CASSGLAGVSGELFF
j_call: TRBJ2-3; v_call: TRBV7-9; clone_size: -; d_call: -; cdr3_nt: TGTGCCAGCAGCTTAGGGGACTCAGTTACGCAGTATTTT; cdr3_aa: CASSLGDSVTQYF
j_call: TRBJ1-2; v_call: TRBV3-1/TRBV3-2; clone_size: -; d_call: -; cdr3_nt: TGTGCCAGCAGCCCCCGGGATGTGGGTGGCTACACCTTC; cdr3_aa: CASSPRDVGGYTF
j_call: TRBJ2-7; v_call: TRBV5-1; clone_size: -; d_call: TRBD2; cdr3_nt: TGCGCCAGCAGCTTGGTACTAGCGGAAAACTACGAGCAGTACTTC; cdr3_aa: CASSLVLAENYEQYF
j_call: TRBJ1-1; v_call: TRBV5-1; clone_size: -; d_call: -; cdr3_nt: TGCGCCAGCAGCTTGGAGGTAGGGGCCGAAGGGGCTTTCTTT; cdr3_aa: CASSLEVGAEGAFF